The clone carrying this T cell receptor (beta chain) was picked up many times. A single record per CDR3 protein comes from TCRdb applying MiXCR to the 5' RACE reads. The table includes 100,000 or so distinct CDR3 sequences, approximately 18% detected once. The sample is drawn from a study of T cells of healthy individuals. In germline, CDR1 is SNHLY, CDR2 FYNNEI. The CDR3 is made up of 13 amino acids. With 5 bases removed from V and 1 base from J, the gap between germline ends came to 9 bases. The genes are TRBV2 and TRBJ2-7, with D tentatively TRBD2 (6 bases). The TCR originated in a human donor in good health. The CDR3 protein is CASSRDFSYEQYF. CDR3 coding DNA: TGTGCCAGCAGTCGGGACTTTTCCTACGAGCAGTACTTC.